A selection of T cell receptor beta chains follows, all from one sample in a study of control samples from healthy donors and cancer patients. The protocol was immunoSEQ multiplex PCR, while the TCRdb copy is restricted to in-frame clones and leaves out a portion. The table has around 150,000 clones, roughly 89% seen once. Sequenced material: blood. All receptors come from a young man in good health. Each CDR3 is given without its conserved first and last residue. The order of the fields is J gene, V gene, CDR3 protein.

j_gene: TRBJ1-1; v_gene: TRBV19; CDR3aa: ASSIGTEAF
j_gene: TRBJ1-5; v_gene: TRBV2; CDR3aa: ASSDWTVGNQPQH
j_gene: TRBJ2-5; v_gene: TRBV5-1; CDR3aa: ASSLDGSHGGETQY
j_gene: TRBJ1-5; v_gene: TRBV2; CDR3aa: ASSPEGATRQPQH
j_gene: TRBJ1-5; v_gene: TRBV2; CDR3aa: ASRTANQPQH
j_gene: TRBJ1-5; v_gene: TRBV6-5; CDR3aa: ASSTWSDQPQH
j_gene: TRBJ1-2; v_gene: TRBV7-9; CDR3aa: ASSDDGRNYGYT
j_gene: TRBJ2-3; v_gene: TRBV5-4; CDR3aa: ASSFRLAGWTDTQY
j_gene: TRBJ1-2; v_gene: TRBV28; CDR3aa: ASSFIQGISGYT
j_gene: TRBJ2-2; v_gene: TRBV24-1; CDR3aa: ATSANLRDTGELF
j_gene: TRBJ2-3; v_gene: TRBV6-5; CDR3aa: ASSDGTQRSDTQY
j_gene: TRBJ2-1; v_gene: TRBV9; CDR3aa: ASSVVGGEGDEQF
j_gene: TRBJ2-7; v_gene: TRBV20-1; CDR3aa: SASYGPSGEQY
j_gene: TRBJ2-2; v_gene: TRBV14; CDR3aa: ASSHKGGTGELF
j_gene: TRBJ1-5; v_gene: TRBV29-1; CDR3aa: SVTRGPGYNQPQH
j_gene: TRBJ2-2; v_gene: TRBV5-1; CDR3aa: ASSRAGDPGELF
j_gene: TRBJ1-1; v_gene: TRBV9; CDR3aa: ASSESFNTEAF
j_gene: TRBJ2-7; v_gene: TRBV7-9; CDR3aa: ASSLNRGLYYEQY
j_gene: TRBJ2-3; v_gene: TRBV21-1; CDR3aa: ASSKICFGLAGACTDTQY
j_gene: TRBJ1-1; v_gene: TRBV19; CDR3aa: ASSSIRDSGGAEAF
j_gene: TRBJ2-5; v_gene: TRBV6-5; CDR3aa: ASSPARAFRETQY
j_gene: TRBJ1-5; v_gene: TRBV7-9; CDR3aa: ASSNTGGNQPQH
j_gene: TRBJ1-5; v_gene: TRBV3-1/TRBV3-2; CDR3aa: ASSTQGSNQPQH
j_gene: TRBJ1-1; v_gene: TRBV10-3; CDR3aa: AISPGGDTEAF
j_gene: TRBJ1-5; v_gene: TRBV12-5; CDR3aa: ASSPGQGMDQPQH
j_gene: TRBJ2-7; v_gene: TRBV19; CDR3aa: ASSVALHYEQY
j_gene: TRBJ2-7; v_gene: TRBV7-2; CDR3aa: ASSLTQFYEQY
j_gene: TRBJ1-2; v_gene: TRBV6-5; CDR3aa: ASSYSNNGYT
j_gene: TRBJ1-5; v_gene: TRBV6-1; CDR3aa: ASQQGVPNQPQH